This T cell receptor (beta chain) originates from a study of cytomegalovirus exposure and HLA in healthy donors. Clones were sequenced by immunoSEQ multiplex PCR, and TCRdb holds only the in-frame ones, with some missing. Of some 160,000 clones in the sample, more than 85% were seen once. The CDR3 contains 15 residues. Between the trimmed V and J ends, which lost 6 bases and 6 bases, there was a span of 18 bases. The germline V gene encodes CDR1 MNHEY and CDR2 SVGAGI. Material: PBMCs. The receptor comes from a man aged 18 to 29 in good health and CMV-seronegative. The chain employs TRBV6-5 and TRBJ1-5, with D hard to call. The CDR3 loop is CASSVTAVRGQPQHF. Written as DNA, the CDR3 is TGTGCCAGCAGCGTTACAGCCGTCCGGGGTCAGCCCCAGCATTTT.